The 10 T cell receptor beta chains presented below share a single source sample, sequenced in a study of T cell clonality in common variable immunodeficiency. The study's findings and limits: Reportedly, TCR beta sequences from common variable immunodeficiency showed fewer deletions and N-nucleotide insertions.

Here immunoSEQ multiplex PCR was the method, and the copy in TCRdb shows in-frame clones only, minus some. This set yields about 20,000 clones and no singletons; the top ten hold around 2.6%. No antigens are known for them. Material: peripheral blood mononuclear cells. All receptors come from a human donor with common variable immunodeficiency.

Note on this clone: The CDR3 end lies 3 residues beyond the end of the read and is filled in from the germline J gene. This rearrangement joins TRBV2 to TRBJ2-5; TRBD2 might be the D (6 bases). The CDR3 sequence is 14 residues long. V was pared by 4 bases and J by 2 bases, with 11 bases between. Germline loops: CDR1 SNHLY, CDR2 FYNNEI. Incomplete CDR3 DNA: TGTGCCAGCAGTGGGAGGGGAGGACAAGAGACC. It encodes CASSGRGGQET. In full, the CDR3 reads CASSGRGGQETQYF.

With respect to this clone: The read gets to within 3 residues of the CDR3 end, and the germline J gene fills in the rest. The V gene is TRBV18, the J gene TRBJ2-7, with 12 bases that match TRBD2. Germline V gene lookup returns CDR1 KGHSH and CDR2 LQKENI. The J segment lost 6 bases and the V segment lost 3 bases, leaving 9 bases of the junction unmatched. The CDR3 loop spans 16 amino acids. The CDR3 DNA, read in part, is TGTGCCAGCTCACCTTTGACTAGCGGGAGTGCGTCCGAG. Translation: CASSPLTSGSASE. The CDR3 reads in full as CASSPLTSGSASEQYF.

To note about this clone: The read comes to an end 3 residues before the CDR3 does, leaving the germline J gene to fill in the end. V gene TRBV7-8 combines with J gene TRBJ2-7; D possibly corresponds to TRBD2 (6 bases). V lost 2 bases to trimming and J lost 5 bases, with 7 bases between them. The CDR3 extends over 12 amino acids. Germline-derived CDR1 and CDR2 are SGHVS and FQNEAQ. The sequenced CDR3 bases are TGTGCCAGCAGCTTATCGGGGGACGAG. Translating it yields CASSLSGDE. In full, the CDR3 is CASSLSGDEQYF.

With respect to this clone: The missing CDR3 end, 3 residues past where the read stops, is filled in from the germline J gene. The rearrangement joins TRBV19 to TRBJ1-5, with D perhaps TRBD1 (5 bases). The CDR3 loop spans 16 amino acids. Germline V gene data show CDR1 as LNHDA and CDR2 as SQIVND (reference sequence). V shed 2 bases and J shed 4 bases, with 15 bases lying between them. The CDR3 loop is CASSIREGLGNQPQHF. The CDR3 DNA, read in part, is TGTGCCAGTAGTATACGGGAGGGGTTAGGAAATCAGCCC.

This clone showed up just a few times. The read stops 3 residues short of the end of the CDR3; the missing end is completed from the germline J gene. V usage is TRBV7-9 and J usage is TRBJ2-7; 7 bases are a match to TRBD1. This CDR3 comprises 15 residues. Trimming cost V 5 bases and J 5 bases; bases outside gene matches: 12. Germline CDR1 SEHNR, CDR2 FQNEAQ (reference sequence). CDR3 protein: CASSDTTTGFNEQYF. The covered CDR3 bases are TGTGCCAGCAGCGATACCACGACAGGGTTCAACGAG.

By frequency in the sample, this clone is medium-sized. The sequenced fragment ends 3 residues before the CDR3 boundary, so the rest is inferred from the germline J gene. The J gene is TRBJ2-3, the V gene TRBV20-1; TRBD2 aligns across 13 bases. Germline CDR1 reads DFQATT; CDR2 reads SNEGSKA (reference sequence). The length of the CDR3 is 19 residues. With V trimmed by 6 bases and J by 2 bases, 17 bases remained unmatched. This chain's CDR3 is CSAKDLEGTSGIHTDTQYF. CDR3 DNA (partial): TGCAGTGCCAAAGACTTGGAAGGGACTAGCGGGATACACACAGATACG.

This clone is medium-sized within its sample. The read terminates 3 residues ahead of where the CDR3 ends, so the germline J gene completes it. This sequence joins TRBV19 and TRBJ2-3, with D perhaps matching TRBD1 (6 bases). This CDR3 is built from 17 residues. Germline V gives CDR1 LNHDA, CDR2 SQIVND (reference sequence). V lost 1 base and J 8 bases, leaving 22 bases between the germline ends. The part of the CDR3 DNA that was read is TGTGCCAGTAGTATAGGCCACAGGGTAGGGGGTGCGGGTACG. Protein sequence: CASSIGHRVGGAGT. The whole CDR3 is CASSIGHRVGGAGTQYF.

The DNA read from the CDR3 is TGTGCCAGCAGCCGGGGGGCAGGGGAGACC. This gives the protein CASSRGAGET. The complete CDR3 sequence is CASSRGAGETQYF. The chain joins TRBV7-7 to TRBJ2-5; TRBD2 is a possible D gene (7 bases). The sequenced fragment ends 3 residues before the CDR3 boundary, so the rest is inferred from the germline J gene. The CDR3 loop spans 13 amino acids. V gave up 5 bases and J gave up 5 bases, with 12 bases separating them. CDR1 is SSHAT and CDR2 is FNYEAQ in the germline V gene (reference sequence).

In this sample, this clone turned up a few times. Read sequence stops 3 residues before the CDR3 end, and the germline J gene provides the missing end. The chain links TRBV29-1 to TRBJ2-3; 12 bases match TRBD2. V dropped 6 bases and J dropped 4; count of bases not matched to a gene: 5. Germline assignment: CDR1 SQVTM and CDR2 ANQGSEA. CDR3 size: 14 residues. CDR3 residues: CSVWTSGNSDTQYF. Partial CDR3 DNA: TGCAGCGTCTGGACTAGCGGGAACTCAGATACG.

This clone was counted between two and nine times. The missing CDR3 end, 3 residues past where the read stops, is filled in from the germline J gene. This chain uses TRBV7-2 with TRBJ2-7; TRBD1 matches 7 bases. CDR1 is SGHTA and CDR2 is FQGNSA in the germline V gene. This CDR3 contains 15 residues. With 4 bases clipped from V and 2 bases from J, the junction kept 8 bases outside the gene matches. Incomplete CDR3 DNA: TGTGCCAGCAGCTCCCATCCGGGACAGACCTACGAG. Protein product: CASSSHPGQTYE. The CDR3 reads in full as CASSSHPGQTYEQYF. Full variable domain (rest looked up from reference TRBV7-2 and TRBJ2-7): GAGVSQSPSNKVTEKGKDVELRCDPISGHTALYWYRQSLGQGLEFLIYFQGNSAPDKSGLPSDRFSAERTGGSVSTLTIQRTQQEDSAVYLCASSSHPGQTYEQYFGPGTRLTVT.